The 24 T cell receptor beta chains listed next were all sequenced from one sample in a study of T-cell reconstitution after alpha-beta-depleted transplantation in children. Unique molecular identifiers were incorporated during preparation of the TCRbeta library. Via MiXCR, TCRdb re-called the PCR reads, giving one row per CDR3 protein. Of hundreds of thousands of distinct CDR3 sequences detected, approximately 14% appear once; the ten largest clones hold about 0.77%. Here the sequenced sample was PBMCs, taken before TCRalphabeta/CD19-depleted stem cell transplant. The receptors come from a girl under 10 years old with congenital amegakaryocytic thrombocytopenia, due to receive a stem cell transplant.

This clonotype appeared many times. This chain connects TRBV20-1 to TRBJ2-7; 11 nucleotides line up with TRBD2. The junction had 3 bases not matched to a gene; V was cut back by 0 bases and J by 8 bases. This CDR3 is 13 amino acids long. Germline V gives CDR1 DFQATT, CDR2 SNEGSKA (reference sequence). The CDR3 protein is CSARDTSGSKQYF. The CDR3 nucleotides are TGCAGTGCTAGAGACACTAGCGGGAGTAAGCAGTACTTC.

This clonotype was recorded at least ten times. V gene TRBV10-2 combines with J gene TRBJ1-4; D remains unclear. This CDR3 is 14 amino acids long. The V end was cut by 0 bases, the J end by 5 bases, with 7 bases between. Germline V gene lookup returns CDR1 WSHSY and CDR2 SAAADI. CDR3 in DNA: TGCGCCAGCAGTGAGTCAACGGAAAATGAAAAACTGTTTTTT. Residues: CASSESTENEKLFF.

This clonotype came up many times. V gene TRBV28 combines with J gene TRBJ1-5, with 7 bases lining up with TRBD1. With V trimmed by 3 bases and J by 5 bases, 7 bases remained unmatched. The CDR3 spans 15 residues. CDR1 is MDHEN and CDR2 is SYDVKM in the germline V gene. CDR3 sequence reads: CASSFGTADYQPQHF. The CDR3 DNA reads TGTGCCAGCAGTTTTGGGACAGCCGATTATCAGCCCCAGCATTTT.

This clonotype occurred many times. V usage is TRBV5-1 and J usage is TRBJ1-1, with D perhaps TRBD1 (6 bases). The CDR3 is 13 residues long. Trimming pared 5 bases from V and 11 bases from J, leaving 19 bases between. Germline V gene lookup returns CDR1 SGHRS and CDR2 YFSETQ. CDR3 amino acids: CASSLQGRVEAFF. The CDR3 DNA reads as TGCGCCAGCAGTTTACAGGGAAGGGTTGAGGCTTTCTTT.

This clonotype was recorded at least ten times. The chain carries TRBV5-1 and TRBJ1-1, with 11 bases that match TRBD1. The V gene's germline CDR1 is SGHRS and CDR2 YFSETQ. CDR3 length: 14 residues. J lost 4 bases, V lost 7 bases, and 6 bases had no gene match. CDR3 DNA: TGCGCCAGCTTCGGGACAGGGGGAGGCACTGAAGCTTTCTTT. It is translated as CASFGTGGGTEAFF.

The table lists this clonotype with many counts. The V gene is TRBV3-1, the J gene TRBJ1-1; D call uncertain. The germline CDR1 and CDR2 sequences are LGHDT and YNNKEL (reference sequence). The CDR3 length is 14 residues. V was trimmed by 1 base and J by 4 bases, leaving 10 bases between them. In DNA form, the CDR3 reads TGTGCCAGCAGCCAAGTCGAAGGGTTCACTGAAGCTTTCTTT. Protein sequence: CASSQVEGFTEAFF. The variable domain in full, with the rest retrieved from reference TRBV3-1 and TRBJ1-1, is DTAVSQTPKYLVTQMGNDKSIKCEQNLGHDTMYWYKQDSKKFLKIMFSYNNKELIINETVPNRFSPKSPDKAHLNLHINSLELGDSAVYFCASSQVEGFTEAFFGQGTRLTVV.

This clonotype was counted many times. The chain uses TRBV5-1 and TRBJ2-7; 9 nucleotides align to TRBD1. The germline CDR1 and CDR2 sequences are SGHRS and YFSETQ. V lost 0 bases to trimming and J lost 4 bases; unmatched junction nucleotides: 2. This CDR3 comprises 14 residues. The CDR3 is CASSLEGQGYEQYF. Here the CDR3 DNA reads TGCGCCAGCAGCTTGGAAGGACAGGGGTACGAGCAGTACTTC.

The rearrangement joins TRBV5-1 to TRBJ2-1, with D tentatively TRBD2 (7 bases). The CDR3 spans 18 residues. V gave up 0 bases and J gave up 9 bases, with 25 bases separating them. Germline V CDR1 and CDR2: SGHRS, YFSETQ. In DNA, the CDR3 is TGCGCCAGCAGCTTGGCCGTGGGGTCCGGGAGGTTCAGGGGTGAGCAGTTCTTC. It specifies CASSLAVGSGRFRGEQFF.

Only a few counts were recorded for this clonotype. The V call is TRBV20-1, the J call TRBJ2-7; 12 bases map to TRBD2. Losses at the gene ends were 6 bases for V and 2 bases for J; bases not matched to a gene: 8. The CDR3 contains 15 residues. CDR1 is DFQATT and CDR2 is SNEGSKA in the germline V gene (reference sequence). CDR3 amino acids: CSATVTSGGPYEQYF. CDR3 sequence (DNA): TGCAGTGCGACCGTGACTAGCGGGGGACCCTACGAGCAGTACTTC.

This clonotype was seen a few times. The rearrangement joins TRBV28 to TRBJ2-3; D unclear. The CDR3 covers 15 residues. The germline CDR1 and CDR2 sequences are MDHEN and SYDVKM. Trimming took off 5 bases at V and 3 bases at J, with 15 bases between the two ends. CDR3 bases: TGTGCCAGCAGTCCCGGTAGTGCTGCTACAGATACGCAGTATTTT. The encoded protein is CASSPGSAATDTQYF.

J is TRBJ2-3 and V is TRBV28, with a possible D match to TRBD2 (6 bases). This CDR3 has 15 amino acids. The V gene's germline CDR1 is MDHEN and CDR2 SYDVKM. The V end lost 10 bases, the J end lost 6 bases, and 23 bases lay between the germline ends. The DNA of the CDR3 is TGTGCCACGTTCTCGGAGGGCTTATACACGGATACGCAGTATTTT. The encoded protein is CATFSEGLYTDTQYF.

This clonotype showed up many times. The genes are TRBV28 and TRBJ2-2, with a possible D match to TRBD1 (6 bases). With 4 bases removed from V and 0 bases from J, the gap between germline ends came to 15 bases. The germline V gene encodes CDR1 MDHEN and CDR2 SYDVKM. The CDR3 spans 17 residues. CDR3 in DNA: TGTGCCAGCAGTTCCGTAGGGGGAGATACGAACACCGGGGAGCTGTTTTTT. Translation: CASSSVGGDTNTGELFF.

This clonotype was found many times. The gene calls are TRBV12-3 or TRBV12-4 and TRBJ2-7; 8 nucleotides line up with TRBD1. The length of the CDR3 is 16 residues. Trimming cost V 2 bases and J 6 bases; bases outside gene matches: 12. This chain's CDR3 is CASSLILRQGTGEQYF. The DNA of the CDR3 is TGTGCCAGCAGTTTAATCCTCCGACAGGGGACCGGCGAGCAGTACTTC.

This clonotype was seen many times. The chain combines TRBV6-5 with TRBJ2-7; D gene ambiguous. V shed 4 bases and J shed 2 bases, with 9 bases lying between them. The CDR3 runs 13 residues. The V gene's germline CDR1 is MNHEY and CDR2 SVGAGI. In nucleotides, the CDR3 is TGTGCCAGCAGTTCACGTAGCACCTACGAGCAGTACTTC. Translating gives CASSSRSTYEQYF.

The rearrangement uses TRBV5-8 and TRBJ2-7; D is unresolved. CDR1 is SGHTS, CDR2 YDEGEE, per germline. Trimming shortened V by 3 bases and J by 6 bases, and 10 bases separated the two germline ends. CDR3 length: 12 amino acids. DNA for the CDR3: TGTGCCAGCAGCTCGTTAGTGTTCGAGCAGTACTTC. Translated: CASSSLVFEQYF.

This clonotype showed up just a few times. V and J are TRBV7-2 and TRBJ1-5; perhaps TRBD1 as D (5 bases). CDR1 is SGHTA and CDR2 is FQGNSA in the germline V gene. The CDR3 length is 13 residues. Trimming pared 3 bases from V and 5 bases from J, leaving 8 bases between. As DNA, the CDR3 is TGTGCCAGCAGCTTCCTGGGGGATCAGCCCCAGCATTTT. It translates to CASSFLGDQPQHF.

In DNA form, the CDR3 reads TGTGCCAGCAGCCCGGGACTAGCGGGAGTTTTCGCCGGGGAGCTGTTTTTT. Amino acid sequence: CASSPGLAGVFAGELFF. The chain links TRBV7-9 to TRBJ2-2; TRBD2 matches 14 bases. Germline loops: CDR1 SEHNR, CDR2 FQNEAQ (reference sequence). Losses at the gene ends were 5 bases for V and 6 bases for J; bases not matched to a gene: 8. The CDR3 covers 17 residues.

This clonotype was observed a handful of times. The chain employs TRBV7-9 and TRBJ1-1; unclear D gene. Trimming removed 4 bases at V and 7 bases at J, with 7 bases between. The CDR3 is 11 residues long. CDR1 is SEHNR, CDR2 FQNEAQ, per germline (reference sequence). CDR3 sequence reads: CASSSRLEAFF. The CDR3 nucleotides read TGTGCCAGCAGCTCAAGACTTGAAGCTTTCTTT.

The chain recombines TRBV20-1 with TRBJ2-7, with D unresolved. V was shortened by 0 bases and J by 1 base, with 10 bases between the two germline ends. The length of the CDR3 is 14 residues. Germline lookup yields CDR1 DFQATT and CDR2 SNEGSKA (reference sequence). Here the CDR3 DNA reads TGCAGTGCTAGAGATTGGGCGAAATCCTACGAGCAGTACTTC. Translating gives CSARDWAKSYEQYF.

The chain is built from TRBV12-3 or TRBV12-4 and TRBJ2-4; D is tentatively TRBD1 or TRBD2 (5 bases each). The CDR3 is made up of 13 amino acids. The V and J ends lost 6 bases and 6 bases respectively, with 12 bases between them. The CDR3 region has the DNA TGTGCCAGCAGCCCCGGGACGACAAACATTCAGTACTTC. It specifies CASSPGTTNIQYF.

J is TRBJ2-5 and V is TRBV5-1, with 8 bases that match TRBD1. Germline CDR1 and CDR2: SGHRS and YFSETQ. The V gene end was trimmed by 4 bases and the J gene end by 5 bases; junction bases not matched to a gene: 19. The CDR3 runs 18 residues. In DNA form, the CDR3 reads TGCGCCAGCAGCCATGAATCACAGGGGGAAGATATCGGGGAGACCCAGTACTTC. This sequence encodes CASSHESQGEDIGETQYF.

At least ten counts were recorded for this clonotype. The chain recombines TRBV20-1 with TRBJ2-7; 9 bases map to TRBD2. The CDR3 contains 13 residues. The germline V gene has CDR1 DFQATT and CDR2 SNEGSKA (reference sequence). After removal of 3 bases from V and 9 bases from J, the junction contained 9 bases not matched to a gene. The CDR3 nucleotides are TGCAGTGCTAGTAGCGGGAGTGCCCGTCTGCAGTACTTC. This sequence encodes CSASSGSARLQYF.

In the case of this clonotype: Given a much more abundant clone one base away, this may be a read error. This rearrangement joins TRBV28 to TRBJ1-2; 7 nucleotides match TRBD1. From germline, CDR1 is MDHEN and CDR2 SYDVKM. CDR3 length equals 11 residues. DNA for the CDR3: TGTGCCAGCAGGCAGGGGGATGGCGACACCTTC. It translates to CASRQGDGDTF.

This clonotype was counted between two and nine times. The chain recombines TRBV20-1 with TRBJ2-1; 8 bases are a match to TRBD2. Germline CDR1 and CDR2: DFQATT and SNEGSKA (reference sequence). J was trimmed by 9 bases and V by 1 base; bases with no gene match: 5. The CDR3 loop spans 13 amino acids. The CDR3 DNA reads as TGCAGTGCTAGAGGGACTAGCAGACCTGAGCAGTTCTTC. Protein product: CSARGTSRPEQFF.